Below are 3 T cell receptor beta chains sequenced from a single sample in a study of CD8 T cells in Susac syndrome. An input of 0.5 to 1 ug of RNA was subjected to reverse transcription using random hexamers. MiXCR was run by TCRdb on the immunoSEQ multiplex PCR reads, yielding one entry per CDR3 protein. The data show some 170,000 distinct CDR3 sequences, about 95% seen once. The sequenced sample consisted of CD4+ T cells from PBMCs. All receptors derive from a human donor in good health.

The DNA for the CDR3 is TGCAGTGCTAGACCCTCGCTGACAGGGAACTCCTACGAGCAGTACTTC. Translating gives CSARPSLTGNSYEQYF. The V call is TRBV20-1, the J call TRBJ2-7; TRBD1 matches at 7 bases. Unmatched junction bases numbered 10, after V lost 2 bases and J lost 0 bases. Germline V lookup: CDR1 DFQATT, CDR2 SNEGSKA (reference sequence). The CDR3 runs 16 residues.

The rearrangement links TRBV28 to TRBJ2-7; D remains unclear. The germline V and J ends were trimmed by 3 bases and 1 base, with 16 bases remaining between them. This CDR3 contains 16 residues. The germline V gene has CDR1 MDHEN and CDR2 SYDVKM. DNA of the CDR3: TGTGCCAGCAGTTTCCATTTAGCAGCTCTTTCCTACGAGCAGTACTTC. Translated, it gives CASSFHLAALSYEQYF.

This clonotype was seen a single time. This chain connects TRBV9 to TRBJ2-5; 9 bases are a match to TRBD2. Germline V gene sequence: CDR1 SGDLS, CDR2 YYNGEE. V dropped 1 base and J dropped 5; count of bases not matched to a gene: 9. The CDR3 is 16 residues long. Written as DNA, the CDR3 is TGTGCCAGCAGCGTACTAGCGGGAAATTGGAGGGAGACCCAGTACTTC. Translation gives CASSVLAGNWRETQYF.